This T cell receptor (beta chain) is from a study of cytomegalovirus exposure and HLA in healthy donors (dated by TCRdb to the late 2010s). About the investigation overall: An earlier analysis of 587 of the donors reported 276 Gb of sequence data and around 110 million unique TCR beta sequences obtained from approximately 180 million T cells. Genome-wide SNP genotypes for about 65% of the 666 donors were used in a later genetic analysis, which treated that subset as a discovery cohort. Among the roughly 400 genotyped donors, about 85% belonged to the genetic ancestry cluster associated with self-reported Caucasian donors. A separate validation cohort of 100 to 150 different subjects was used in addition to the roughly 670-subject first cohort. About five DR-DQ haplotypes were treated as single units for association and clustering because of strong linkage in the cohort. Across approximately 420 genotyped donors of the cohort, an average of about 240,000 unique TCR beta nucleotide sequences per donor were sequenced, and approximately 17% of those sequences were non-productive. An earlier analysis of approximately 500 of the donors applied high-throughput TCR beta sequencing to assess whether each TCR beta V gene segment acted as functional or pseudogenic. The aim of the study was to test whether cataloging public T cell receptors could identify signatures of past pathogen exposure. To predict cytomegalovirus infection status, the study combined high-throughput TCR immunosequencing, statistical association of individual TCRs with disease status, and machine learning. Every discovery cohort repertoire had been produced on one sequencing platform. To study patterns of TCR occurrence, a later analysis re-analyzed previously published TCR beta repertoires from 500 to 850 donors and added high-resolution HLA genotyping. In the later analysis, no new phenotypic data were used to find candidate immune exposures; instead, reliance was placed on TCR beta sequences and their occurrence across donors. The number of donors typed differed by locus, with about 629-640 for A, B, C, DRB1 and DQB1, 522 for DQA1, 600 to 610 for DPA1, and around 450 for DPB1. Using immunosequencing, the study profiled T cell repertoires from about 610 subjects and related those repertoires to cytomegalovirus serostatus. Alongside the repertoire data, information on donor age, sex, ethnicity and CMV serostatus was compiled. Approximately 300 gigabases of sequencing data and tens of millions of unique TCR sequences were included in an early release covering around 650 HLA-typed donors. Both class I and class II loci were covered by HLA typing, at four-digit resolution. The study at large found these results: The sequencing pipeline was judged likely to have produced a cluster of highly shared sequence variants as a technical artifact. It was suggested by the authors that the approach could potentially be generalized to other disease states and immunological phenotypes. For the cohort, immune exposure information was limited to CMV serostatus. The presence/absence analyses assumed that sequencing depth was roughly uniform across donors, and that assumption may not be true. A further reported finding was that TCR beta sequences accurately predicted the HLA-A and HLA-B alleles for most subjects in the first cohort. Because counts were too low, about 17 rarely observed V segments, including chromosome 9 orphons, were excluded from the earlier analysis of 587 of the donors. Only TCR beta chains were sequenced in this cohort, and the absence of alpha or paired-chain data limited detectable features. In a later analysis, HLA-associated TCR beta chains showed more clonal expansion and lower generation probabilities than non-associated chains that were equally common. The 87-base-pair reads could not distinguish some IMGT-functional V segments, including TRBV6-2 and TRBV6-3, so those segments were excluded. A later analysis found that TCR association rates varied across HLA loci, with DRB1 alleles showing the most associated TCRs and HLA-C alleles the fewest. An earlier analysis of around 540 of the donors showed that most TCR beta V segments appeared in productive rearrangements either about 87% or about 30% of the time, which broadly matched IMGT annotations. V-gene and J-gene trimming of TCR beta chains was associated with a missense DCLRE1C variant in a later genetic analysis, and the association was replicated in an independent cohort. A later analysis reported that several top co-occurrence clusters appeared linked to parvovirus B19, influenza, CMV and Epstein-Barr virus. The classifier was reported to diagnose cytomegalovirus status with high specificity and sensitivity in both the original cohort and the validation cohort. Correlated functional status among segregating V segments might reflect linkage disequilibrium, but an unknown experimental factor could not be ruled out. Compared with the roughly 720-donor mean, donors in an Asian-associated ancestry cluster had fewer N-insertions in productive TCRs, according to a later genetic analysis. According to a later analysis, most CMV-associated TCR beta chains appeared to be HLA-restricted, and the HLA associations seemed to be driven largely by CMV exposure. Because HLA typing was unavailable for some donors at each locus, only the typed subset was used in association tests. Assigning TCR associations to individual alleles was difficult when HLA alleles, especially DR and DQ, strongly co-occurred. Most TCR sequences were observed very rarely across donors, whereas some public TCRs were present in many individuals. A later analysis associated 16,951 TCR beta sequences with specific HLA alleles at a false discovery rate of 0.05. In vitro tests confirmed that a few of the cytomegalovirus-associated TCR beta chains recognize cytomegalovirus antigens. The study listed 150 to 200 TCR beta chains as associated with cytomegalovirus.

Library construction relied on the immunoSEQ multiplex PCR assay. For the multiplex PCR, a mixture combining 60 forward primers for TCR Vbeta segments and 13 reverse primers for TCR Jbeta segments was used. Amplification of the CDR3 region of rearranged TCR beta genes was performed with a multiplex PCR assay on genomic DNA. The amplified TCR beta libraries were sequenced on the Illumina HiSeq System as 87-base-pair reads. Processing in the source paper ran as follows. Across the roughly 640 repertoires, a later analysis counted approximately 75 million unique TCR beta chains, some 11 million of which were shared by at least two donors. A nearest-neighbor algorithm error-corrected the raw reads and collapsed the reads into unique sequences, merging closely related sequences to remove PCR and sequencing errors. Alignment of CDR3 sequences to IMGT reference sequences was used to assign V, D and J gene segments. For a sequence to be retained, a match of at least six nucleotides to both a V gene segment and a J gene segment was required. A rearrangement counted as productive if the CDR3 had no stop codons and remained in frame with V and J, and every other rearrangement counted as non-productive. Following IMGT convention, CDR3 was defined as the stretch from the second conserved V-encoded cysteine up to the conserved J-encoded phenylalanine. The earlier analysis of 500 to 650 of the donors excluded any sequence lacking an unambiguous match to a single V gene segment. An earlier analysis of 500 to 600 of the donors classified V segments as functional when productive rearrangements were above 56.7% and as segregating when the standard deviation between donors was above 5%. To diagnose cytomegalovirus status from the catalog of TCR beta chain sequences, a statistical classification framework was built. V and J gene assignment, in a later analysis, came from comparing TCR nucleotide sequences with IMGT/GENE-DB human TR gene sequences. In a later analysis, CDR3 sequences and most-parsimonious VDJ recombination scenarios were assigned using the TCRdist pipeline. In a later analysis, each TCR beta chain was defined by its CDR3 amino acid sequence together with its V-gene family, and reads lacking a unique V-gene family were excluded. In a later analysis, around 650 highly shared, low-generation-probability nucleotide sequences were removed to address suspected cross-contamination and a sequencing artifact. For each public chain, a later analysis derived a clonal expansion index from normalized ranks of inferred template counts within each repertoire. In a later analysis, generation probabilities were computed with a VDJ recombination model fitted to out-of-frame rearrangements, and the resulting probabilities were checked against IGoR. Hypergeometric tests were used in a later analysis to score TCR-TCR, TCR-HLA and TCR-CMV co-occurrence, with a repertoire-size bias correction applied to the TCR pairs. False discovery rates were estimated in a later analysis by permuting HLA or CMV assignments 20 times. A later analysis grouped co-occurring TCRs with DBSCAN, adding TCRdist sequence similarity when clustering within HLA-allele-positive subsets. For co-occurrence clustering, repertoires with fewer than 30,000 or more than 120,000 public chains were excluded, along with five or six repertoires with anomalous nucleotide sharing. TCRdb took this table from immuneACCESS and kept in-frame rearrangements with V and J called. Such tables lack part of the clones; where checked against another copy, unresolved V genes explain under half of the gap, and the rest is unexplained. From that table come the V and J calls and clone size; the DNA was used to work out D and trimming. Here the sample has approximately 120,000 clones; about 80% occur a single time. Roughly 3.5% of the sample is in the top ten clones.

The CDR3 spans 12 residues, from the cysteine through the phenylalanine. Kept here is only the CDR3 DNA, which spans 36 bases and is read in frame from base 1. Trimming leaves V shorter by 10 bases and J shorter by 6 bases, with the junction holding 5 bases beyond the gene matches. Looking up the germline V gene (reference sequence) yields CDR1 LNHDA and CDR2 SQIVND. For this clone: The antigen it recognizes is unknown. No base quality information exists; no much larger clone differs at one position.

The cohort was made up of under 800 healthy bone marrow donors. At the time of sampling, every cohort member was nominally healthy, though immune exposures that went unrecorded were likely present. The donor was CMV seronegative and was included in the group of around 320 seronegative cohort members. Every donor gave a peripheral blood sample, and the peripheral blood mononuclear cells from that sample were used for TCR beta sequencing. The Qiagen DNeasy Blood Extraction Kit was used to extract genomic DNA from the blood cell samples. The chain couples TRBV19 to TRBJ2-2; 7 nucleotides in the junction match TRBD1. Sequencing used PBMCs. The sequence was obtained from a man in his forties or fifties in good health and CMV-seronegative. The CDR3 protein sequence reads: CATSTGPGELFF. The nucleotide sequence reads TGTGCCACCTCGACAGGGCCCGGGGAGCTGTTTTTT.